This T cell receptor (beta chain) appears in the sequencing data of a study of cytomegalovirus exposure and HLA in healthy donors. V lost 0 bases and J 0 bases, leaving 12 bases between the germline ends. The CDR3 covers 16 residues. Per germline, CDR1 SGHDT and CDR2 YYEEEE. Study-level findings and limits: As was reported, the classifier diagnosed cytomegalovirus status with high specificity and sensitivity. In a later analysis, compared with equally common non-associated chains, HLA-associated beta chains were more expanded.

The primer mix had 60 Vbeta and 13 Jbeta primers. As originally analysed: In a later analysis, the count reached about 75 million unique TCR beta chains, with roughly 12 million shared. Here immunoSEQ multiplex PCR was the method, and the copy in TCRdb shows in-frame clones only, minus some. The D gene and trimming were derived from the DNA, and the V and J assignments and clone size from that table. The sample's table shows about 110,000 clones. Notes on this clone: Its target is not known.

The rearrangement links TRBV5-6 to TRBJ1-1; no firm D call. Material for sequencing was PBMCs. The TCR sequence derives from a man aged 30-40 years in good health and CMV-seronegative. The chain's CDR3 is CASSLAGRRLNTEAFF. The CDR3 DNA reads TGTGCCAGCAGCTTGGCCGGGAGGAGATTGAACACTGAAGCTTTCTTT.